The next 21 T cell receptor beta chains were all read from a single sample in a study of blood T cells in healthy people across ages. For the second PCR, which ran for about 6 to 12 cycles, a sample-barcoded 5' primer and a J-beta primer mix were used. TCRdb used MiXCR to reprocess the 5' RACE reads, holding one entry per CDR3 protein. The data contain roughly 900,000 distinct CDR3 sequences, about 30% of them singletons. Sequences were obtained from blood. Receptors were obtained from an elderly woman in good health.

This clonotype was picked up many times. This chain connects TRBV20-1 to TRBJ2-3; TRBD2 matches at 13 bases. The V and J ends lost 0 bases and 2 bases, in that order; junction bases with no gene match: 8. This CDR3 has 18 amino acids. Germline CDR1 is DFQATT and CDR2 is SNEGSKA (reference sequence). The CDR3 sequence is CSAREQRLAGGLTDTQYF. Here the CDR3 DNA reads TGCAGTGCTAGAGAGCAACGACTAGCGGGGGGACTCACAGATACGCAGTATTTT.

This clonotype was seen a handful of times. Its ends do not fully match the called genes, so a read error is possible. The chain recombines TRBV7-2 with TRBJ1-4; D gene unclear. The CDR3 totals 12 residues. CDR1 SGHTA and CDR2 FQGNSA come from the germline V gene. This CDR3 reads CAGSEGNEKLFF. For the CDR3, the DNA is TGTGCCGGCAGCGAAGGGAATGAAAAACTGTTTTTT.

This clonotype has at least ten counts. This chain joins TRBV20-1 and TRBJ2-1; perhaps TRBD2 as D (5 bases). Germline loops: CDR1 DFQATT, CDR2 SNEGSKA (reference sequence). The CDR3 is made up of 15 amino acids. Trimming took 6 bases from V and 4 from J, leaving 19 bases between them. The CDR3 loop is CSAQRSGMGYNEQFF. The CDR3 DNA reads TGCAGTGCCCAGCGCTCGGGGATGGGGTACAATGAGCAGTTCTTC.

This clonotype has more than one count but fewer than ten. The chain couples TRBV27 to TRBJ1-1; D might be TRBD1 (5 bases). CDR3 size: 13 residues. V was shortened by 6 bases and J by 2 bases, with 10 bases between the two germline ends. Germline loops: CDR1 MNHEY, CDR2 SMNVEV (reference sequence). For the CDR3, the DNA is TGTGCCAGCAGGTTCCAGGGAAACACTGAAGCTTTCTTT. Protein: CASRFQGNTEAFF.

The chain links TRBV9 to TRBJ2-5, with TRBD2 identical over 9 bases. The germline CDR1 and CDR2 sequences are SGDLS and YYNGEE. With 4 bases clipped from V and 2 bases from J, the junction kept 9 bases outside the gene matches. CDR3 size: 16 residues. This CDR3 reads CASSRLSGGRQETQYF. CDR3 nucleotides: TGTGCCAGCAGCCGACTTAGCGGGGGCCGACAAGAGACCCAGTACTTC.

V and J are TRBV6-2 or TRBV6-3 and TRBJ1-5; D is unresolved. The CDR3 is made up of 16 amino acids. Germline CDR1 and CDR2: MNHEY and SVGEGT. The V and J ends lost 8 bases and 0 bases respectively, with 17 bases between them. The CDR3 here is CASGTMWVYSNQPQHF. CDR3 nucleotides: TGTGCCAGCGGAACCATGTGGGTCTATAGCAATCAGCCCCAGCATTTT.

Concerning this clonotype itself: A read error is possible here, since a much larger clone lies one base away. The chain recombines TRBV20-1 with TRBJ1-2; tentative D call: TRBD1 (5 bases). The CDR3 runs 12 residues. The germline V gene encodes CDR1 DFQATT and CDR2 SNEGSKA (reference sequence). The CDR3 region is CSASRQGYDYTF. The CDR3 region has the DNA TGCAGTGCTAGTCGGCAGGGCTATGACTACACCTTC.

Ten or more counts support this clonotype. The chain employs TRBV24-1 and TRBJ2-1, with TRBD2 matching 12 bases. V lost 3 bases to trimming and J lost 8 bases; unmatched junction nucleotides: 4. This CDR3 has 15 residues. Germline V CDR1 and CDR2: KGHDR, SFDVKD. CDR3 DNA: TGTGCCACCAGTGATCTAGCGGGGGGGCAGGATGAGCAGTTCTTC. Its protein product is CATSDLAGGQDEQFF.

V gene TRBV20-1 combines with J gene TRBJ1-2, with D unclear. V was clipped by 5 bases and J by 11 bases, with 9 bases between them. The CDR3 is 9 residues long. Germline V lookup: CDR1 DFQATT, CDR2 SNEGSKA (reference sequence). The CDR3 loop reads CSAGEPYTF. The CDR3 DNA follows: TGCAGTGCTGGGGAACCATACACCTTC.

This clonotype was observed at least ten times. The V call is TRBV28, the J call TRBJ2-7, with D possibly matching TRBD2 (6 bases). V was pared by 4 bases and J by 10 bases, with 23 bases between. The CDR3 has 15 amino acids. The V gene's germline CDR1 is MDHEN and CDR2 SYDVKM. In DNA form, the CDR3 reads TGTGCCAGCAGTTCGGGGACCGCCAGGTGGGAGGCCCAGTACTTC. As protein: CASSSGTARWEAQYF.

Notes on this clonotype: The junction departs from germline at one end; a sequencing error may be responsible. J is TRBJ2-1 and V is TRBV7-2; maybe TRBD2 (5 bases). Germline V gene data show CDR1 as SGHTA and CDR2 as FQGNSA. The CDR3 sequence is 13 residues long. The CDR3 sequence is CASGLPQQETQFF. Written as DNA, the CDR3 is TGCGCCAGCGGCCTCCCCCAGCAAGAGACCCAGTTCTTC.

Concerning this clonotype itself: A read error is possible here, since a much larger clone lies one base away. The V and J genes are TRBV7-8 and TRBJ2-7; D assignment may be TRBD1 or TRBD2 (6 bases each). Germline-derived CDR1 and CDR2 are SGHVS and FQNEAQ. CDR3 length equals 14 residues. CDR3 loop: CAGSLGGGSGEQYF. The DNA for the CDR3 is TGTGCCGGCAGCCTAGGGGGAGGATCGGGCGAGCAGTACTTC.

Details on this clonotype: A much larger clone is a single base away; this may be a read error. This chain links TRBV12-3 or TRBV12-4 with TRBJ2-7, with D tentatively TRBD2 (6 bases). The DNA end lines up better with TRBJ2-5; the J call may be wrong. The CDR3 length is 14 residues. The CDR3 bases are TGTGCCAACAGTTTCGCGGGGACCGGAGAGACCCAGTACTTC. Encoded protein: CANSFAGTGETQYF.

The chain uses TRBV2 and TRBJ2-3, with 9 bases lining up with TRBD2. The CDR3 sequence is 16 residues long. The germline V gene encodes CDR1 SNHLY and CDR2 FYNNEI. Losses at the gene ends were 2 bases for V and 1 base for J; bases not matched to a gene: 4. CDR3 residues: CASSEWLAGGTDTQYF. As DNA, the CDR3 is TGTGCCAGCAGTGAATGGTTAGCGGGGGGCACAGATACGCAGTATTTT. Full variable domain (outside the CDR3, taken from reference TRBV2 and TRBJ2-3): EPEVTQTPSHQVTQMGQEVILRCVPISNHLYFYWYRQILGQKVEFLVSFYNNEISEKSEIFDDQFSVERPDGSNFTLKIRSTKLEDSAMYFCASSEWLAGGTDTQYFGPGTRLTVL.

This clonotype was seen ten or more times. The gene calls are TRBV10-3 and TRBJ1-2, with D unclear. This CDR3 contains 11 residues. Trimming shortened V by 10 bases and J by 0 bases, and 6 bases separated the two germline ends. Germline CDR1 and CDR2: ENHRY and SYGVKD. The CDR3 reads CATSTNYGYTF. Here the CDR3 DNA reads TGTGCCACCTCAACTAACTATGGCTACACCTTC.

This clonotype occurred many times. The CDR3 spells CASSLHRSETQYF. The CDR3 DNA reads TGTGCCAGCAGCCTTCACAGGTCTGAGACCCAGTACTTC. The chain couples TRBV7-8 to TRBJ2-5, with TRBD1 as a possible D gene (5 bases). The V and J ends lost 5 bases and 5 bases respectively, with 12 bases between them. The CDR3 extends over 13 amino acids. Germline loops: CDR1 SGHVS, CDR2 FQNEAQ.

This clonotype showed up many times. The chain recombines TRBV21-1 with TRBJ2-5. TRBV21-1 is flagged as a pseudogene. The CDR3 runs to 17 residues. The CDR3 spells CASSKARWIRVRETQYF. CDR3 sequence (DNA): TGTGCCAGCAGCAAAGCGCGCTGGATCCGCGTCCGGGAGACCCAGTACTTC.

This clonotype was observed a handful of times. In nucleotides, the CDR3 is TGTGCCACCAGTGAGGCCGGGACAGGGGGTGGGGATACGCAGTATTTT. Its translation is CATSEAGTGGGDTQYF. The rearrangement joins TRBV24-1 to TRBJ2-3; 11 bases align to TRBD1. This CDR3 is 16 amino acids long. Germline V lookup: CDR1 KGHDR, CDR2 SFDVKD. The V segment lost 4 bases and the J segment 6 bases; nucleotides outside the gene matches: 8.

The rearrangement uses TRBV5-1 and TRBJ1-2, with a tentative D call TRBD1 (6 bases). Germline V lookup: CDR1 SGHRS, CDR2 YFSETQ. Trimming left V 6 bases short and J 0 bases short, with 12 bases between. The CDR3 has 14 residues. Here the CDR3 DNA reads TGCGCCAGCAACACCGGGACAACTAACTATGGCTACACCTTC. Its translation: CASNTGTTNYGYTF.

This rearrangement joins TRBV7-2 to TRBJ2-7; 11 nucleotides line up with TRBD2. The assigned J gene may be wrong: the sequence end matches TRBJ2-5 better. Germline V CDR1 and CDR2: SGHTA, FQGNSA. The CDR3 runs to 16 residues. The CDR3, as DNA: TGTGCCAGCAGCACCATAGCGGGGGGGCTGAGAGAGACCCAGTACTTC. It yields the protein CASSTIAGGLRETQYF.

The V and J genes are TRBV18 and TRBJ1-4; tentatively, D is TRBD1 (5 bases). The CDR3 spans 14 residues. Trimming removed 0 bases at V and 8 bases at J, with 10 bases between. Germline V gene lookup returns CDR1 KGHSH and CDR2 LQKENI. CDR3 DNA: TGTGCCAGCTCACCACCTTCCGGGGCCGAAAAACTGTTTTTT. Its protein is CASSPPSGAEKLFF.